These 10 T cell receptor beta chains share one sample of origin, sequenced in a study of PD-L1 blockade in urothelial cancer. Repertoires were generated with immunoSEQ multiplex PCR, while TCRdb's copy carries only in-frame clones and drops some. The data show 70,000 or so clones, 75% to 90% seen once. Stated time point: pretreatment peripheral blood. Sequenced material: PBMCs, taken around atezolizumab (anti-PD-L1) treatment. These receptors originate from a man aged 70 or older with urothelial cancer.

The table lists this clone with a count of one. The rearrangement links TRBV29-1 to TRBJ2-5; TRBD2 matches 8 bases. Germline CDR1 SQVTM, CDR2 ANQGSEA. The CDR3 runs to 14 residues. With 4 bases clipped from V and 5 bases from J, the junction kept 9 bases outside the gene matches. The CDR3, as DNA: TGCAGCGTTGCCCCCCGGGAGGGCGCGGAGACCCAGTACTTC. This sequence encodes CSVAPREGAETQYF.

The gene calls are TRBV2 and TRBJ1-1; D not resolved. The CDR3 is made up of 16 amino acids. Germline V gene lookup returns CDR1 SNHLY and CDR2 FYNNEI. The V gene lost 4 bases and the J gene lost 5 bases, with 20 bases spanning the gap. In DNA, the CDR3 is TGTGCCAGCAGTGCAGATATCGTAGGAGGGTGGACTGAAGCTTTCTTT. Translated: CASSADIVGGWTEAFF.

This rearrangement joins TRBV19 to TRBJ1-5; TRBD1 agrees at 8 bases. The CDR3 runs to 15 residues. Germline CDR1 LNHDA, CDR2 SQIVND (reference sequence). Germline trimming cut 6 bases from V and 2 bases from J; bases unmatched to any gene: 6. The CDR3 DNA reads TGTGCCAGTAGACCCGACAGGGGTGGCAATCAGCCCCAGCATTTT. It specifies CASRPDRGGNQPQHF.

In its sample, this clone was seen a few times. The chain has TRBV6-1 and TRBJ1-3; D remains unclear. Germline CDR1 is MNHNS and CDR2 is SASEGT. The CDR3 contains 16 residues. V lost 3 bases and J lost 0, with 12 bases in between. CDR3: CASSDNQIRSGNTIYF. In nucleotides, the CDR3 is TGTGCCAGCAGTGACAATCAGATCCGCTCTGGAAACACCATATATTTT.

This chain links TRBV7-9 with TRBJ2-3, with D perhaps matching TRBD2 (6 bases). The germline CDR1 and CDR2 sequences are SEHNR and FQNEAQ (reference sequence). V dropped 1 base and J dropped 4 bases, with 15 bases sitting between them. This CDR3 is built from 16 residues. This CDR3 reads CASSLGGDWDSDTQYF. DNA of the CDR3: TGTGCCAGCAGCTTAGGCGGGGACTGGGACTCAGATACGCAGTATTTT.

The rearrangement joins TRBV28 to TRBJ2-3, with D perhaps matching TRBD2 (5 bases). Germline V gene sequence: CDR1 MDHEN, CDR2 SYDVKM. V dropped 7 bases and J dropped 0 bases, with 17 bases sitting between them. The CDR3 extends over 16 amino acids. CDR3 protein: CASTVIGRTSTDTQYF. The DNA for the CDR3 is TGTGCCAGCACGGTGATAGGACGGACTAGCACAGATACGCAGTATTTT.

This clone is a singleton in its sample. The CDR3 DNA is TGTGCCAGCAGCGTAGGGGGACAGGGGGCGGATGGCTACACCTTC. Its translation: CASSVGGQGADGYTF. The rearrangement links TRBV9 to TRBJ1-2, with 12 nucleotides matching TRBD1. The CDR3 is 15 residues long. J was trimmed by 6 bases and V by 0 bases; bases with no gene match: 3. The germline CDR1 and CDR2 sequences are SGDLS and YYNGEE.

This chain connects TRBV30 to TRBJ2-7; a possible D gene is TRBD1 (7 bases). Germline V gives CDR1 GTSNPN, CDR2 SVGIG (reference sequence). The CDR3 is made up of 13 amino acids. The V and J ends lost 3 bases and 3 bases respectively, with 12 bases between them. The CDR3 protein is CAWRSGGGYEQYF. The CDR3, as DNA: TGTGCCTGGAGGTCAGGGGGAGGCTACGAGCAGTACTTC.

This chain uses TRBV18 with TRBJ2-5; TRBD2 matches at 11 bases. The V segment lost 6 bases and the J segment 7 bases; nucleotides outside the gene matches: 7. The germline V gene has CDR1 KGHSH and CDR2 LQKENI. This CDR3 is built from 14 residues. The CDR3 here is CASSPLAGGGTQYF. Here the CDR3 DNA reads TGTGCCAGCTCTCCTCTAGCGGGAGGCGGGACCCAGTACTTC.

This clone was detected a few times. The CDR3 is CASSTVPGQGVAGRFNEQFF. CDR3 in DNA: TGTGCCAGCAGTACCGTGCCGGGACAGGGGGTAGCGGGTCGTTTTAATGAGCAGTTCTTC. V is TRBV28 and J is TRBJ2-1; 11 bases are shared with TRBD1. The CDR3 is 20 amino acids. V trimming: 5 bases; J trimming: 7 bases; junction bases outside the gene matches: 22. The V gene's germline CDR1 is MDHEN and CDR2 SYDVKM.